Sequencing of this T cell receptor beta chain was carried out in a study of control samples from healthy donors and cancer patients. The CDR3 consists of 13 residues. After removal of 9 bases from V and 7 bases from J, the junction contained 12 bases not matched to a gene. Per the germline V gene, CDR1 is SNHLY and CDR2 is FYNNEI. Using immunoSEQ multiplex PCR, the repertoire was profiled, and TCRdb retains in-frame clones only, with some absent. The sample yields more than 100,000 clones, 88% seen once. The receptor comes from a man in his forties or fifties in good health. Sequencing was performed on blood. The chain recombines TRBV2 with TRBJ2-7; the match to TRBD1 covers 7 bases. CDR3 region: CASGQVPAWEQYF. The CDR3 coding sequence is TGTGCCAGTGGACAGGTGCCCGCCTGGGAGCAGTACTTC.